A selection of T cell receptor beta chains follows, all from one sample in a study of monozygotic twins with inflammatory bowel disease. TCRdb reworked the 5' RACE reads into one entry per CDR3 protein, no DNA. The listing records about 450,000 distinct CDR3 sequences. The specimen was blood. Receptors originate from a human donor with ulcerative colitis or Crohn's disease, or a healthy co-twin of an affected twin (not recorded which). CDR3s include the opening cysteine and the closing phenylalanine or tryptophan.

v_call	j_call	cdr3_aa
TRBV2	TRBJ1-4	CASSEQGRGNEKLFF
TRBV28	TRBJ2-7	CASSLRGGGHEQYF
TRBV5-6	TRBJ2-1	CASSLKREQFF
TRBV11-2	TRBJ2-3	CASSLGLASGGPSTDTQYF
TRBV7-2	TRBJ1-2	CASSSDNGGQGYGYTF
TRBV3-1	TRBJ1-1	CASAKTERNTEAFF
TRBV5-4	TRBJ1-2	CASSVDRGLYGYTF
TRBV18	TRBJ1-4	CASSPRRGQGLTTNEKLFF
TRBV7-2	TRBJ1-2	CASSFGSMNYGYTF
TRBV20-1	TRBJ2-1	CSAVDHSRASYNEQFF
TRBV3-1	TRBJ1-4	CASSQEEGFKLFF
TRBV20-1	TRBJ1-1	CSAGEGAQAFF
TRBV7-9	TRBJ2-2	CASSHPLSPNTGELFF
TRBV20-1	TRBJ1-2	CSARDPQGWGYTF
TRBV5-5	TRBJ1-4	CASSLSAAWGEKLFF
TRBV11-3	TRBJ2-1	CASSLEGGRADNEQFF
TRBV3-1	TRBJ1-2	CASSHIGVVYGYTF
TRBV20-1	TRBJ2-7	CSASDGQPYEQYF
TRBV3-1	TRBJ2-3	CASSRDLGATTDTQYF
TRBV6-4	TRBJ2-1	CASSVGQGAGYNEQFF
TRBV7-9	TRBJ2-3	CASSLPAKDTQYF
TRBV5-4	TRBJ2-1	CASSPRDYYSYNEQFF
TRBV2	TRBJ2-2	CASGRVAILTGELFF